Each of the 21 T cell receptor beta chains below was sequenced from the same sample in a study of early T cells in non-severe SARS-CoV-2 infection. TCRdb passed the 5' RACE reads through MiXCR, listing each CDR3 protein once. The table records around 61,000 distinct CDR3 sequences, more than 13% of them present only once. The input for sequencing was whole blood, taken at baseline. All receptors come from an adult who was a healthcare worker with PCR-confirmed SARS-CoV-2 infection or an uninfected control (not recorded which).

This clonotype came up a few times. DNA for the CDR3: TGTGCCAGCAGCTTCCTGCAGGTCACTGAAGCTTTCTTT. Translation gives CASSFLQVTEAFF. The chain is built from TRBV7-9 and TRBJ1-1; no clear D. CDR1 is SEHNR and CDR2 is FQNEAQ in the germline V gene (reference sequence). V was trimmed by 3 bases and J by 4 bases, leaving 9 bases between them. This CDR3 comprises 13 residues.

This clonotype was observed a handful of times. The chain employs TRBV29-1 and TRBJ2-5; 7 nucleotides align to TRBD2. The CDR3 loop spans 15 amino acids. Germline V lookup: CDR1 SQVTM, CDR2 ANQGSEA. With V trimmed by 0 bases and J by 5 bases, 9 bases remained unmatched. CDR3: CSVEDLGGAYETQYF. The CDR3 DNA is TGCAGCGTTGAAGATCTGGGAGGGGCTTATGAGACCCAGTACTTC.

This clonotype has only a few counts. This chain connects TRBV20-1 to TRBJ2-2; 8 nucleotides agree with TRBD2. The CDR3 runs to 14 residues. The V and J ends lost 6 bases and 7 bases, in that order; junction bases with no gene match: 10. The germline CDR1 and CDR2 sequences are DFQATT and SNEGSKA (reference sequence). CDR3 DNA: TGCAGTGCGCCTCAAGCGGGGGCCGGCGGGGAGCTGTTTTTT. This gives the protein CSAPQAGAGGELFF.

There are many counts of this clonotype. The J gene is TRBJ2-1, the V gene TRBV7-2, with 10 bases aligning to TRBD2. The trim removed 5 bases at V and 10 bases at J, leaving 8 bases unmatched. This CDR3 is built from 14 residues. CDR1 SGHTA and CDR2 FQGNSA come from the germline V gene. CDR3 bases: TGTGCCAGCAGCCCCAGACTAGCGGGTAGGGAGCAGTTCTTC. It is translated as CASSPRLAGREQFF.

This clonotype was found many times. The chain carries TRBV11-3 and TRBJ2-3, with 9 bases identical to TRBD1. V shed 5 bases and J 5 bases; nucleotides not matched to a gene: 2. The V gene's germline CDR1 is SGHNT and CDR2 YENEEA. The CDR3 runs to 13 residues. For the CDR3, the DNA is TGTGCCAGCAGCCGACAGGGGGTAGATACGCAGTATTTT. Translating it yields CASSRQGVDTQYF.

The chain combines TRBV27 with TRBJ2-2; D possibly matches TRBD1 or TRBD2 (5 bases each). The CDR3 contains 16 residues. CDR1 is MNHEY and CDR2 is SMNVEV in the germline V gene (reference sequence). The V end was cut by 6 bases, the J end by 7 bases, with 21 bases between. The CDR3 region is CASRQIRGNLVGELFF. The CDR3 DNA follows: TGTGCCAGCAGACAAATTCGGGGCAACCTCGTCGGGGAGCTGTTTTTT.

The gene calls are TRBV7-6 and TRBJ2-5; weak D call: TRBD2 (5 bases). This CDR3 is 14 amino acids long. Trimming cost V 2 bases and J 2 bases, with 9 bases left between them. CDR1 and CDR2 (germline): SGHVS, FNYEAQ. CDR3 DNA: TGTGCCAGCAGCTTATGGGAGACTCAAGAGACCCAGTACTTC. This translates into CASSLWETQETQYF.

This chain joins TRBV6-1 and TRBJ2-7; 7 bases are a match to TRBD2. V lost 3 bases, J lost 3 bases, and 8 bases stayed unmatched. The CDR3 is made up of 15 amino acids. Germline CDR1 reads MNHNS; CDR2 reads SASEGT. CDR3 nucleotides: TGTGCCAGCAGTGACGGCGGGAGCTTTCACTACGAGCAGTACTTC. Its protein is CASSDGGSFHYEQYF.

This clonotype rates as medium-sized. This chain uses TRBV4-2 with TRBJ2-6; D unclear. CDR3 length equals 14 residues. Per the germline V gene, CDR1 is LGHNA and CDR2 is YNFKEQ. V dropped 6 bases and J dropped 0 bases, with 6 bases sitting between them. In DNA form, the CDR3 reads TGTGCCAGCAGGGGTGACTCTGGGGCCAACGTCCTGACTTTC. This codes for CASRGDSGANVLTF.

The chain links TRBV20-1 to TRBJ1-5; D might be TRBD1 (6 bases). The CDR3 is made up of 14 amino acids. Germline loops: CDR1 DFQATT, CDR2 SNEGSKA (reference sequence). V was cut by 7 bases and J by 1 base, with 14 bases left in between. CDR3 loop: CSVGTRVSNQPQHF. The CDR3 DNA reads TGCAGTGTGGGGACAAGGGTGAGCAATCAGCCCCAGCATTTT.

The rearrangement joins TRBV4-1 to TRBJ1-4; no clear D. Germline V gene lookup returns CDR1 MGHRA and CDR2 YSYEKL. The CDR3 is 14 residues long. Trimming took off 7 bases at V and 0 bases at J, with 9 bases between the two ends. Written as DNA, the CDR3 is TGCGCCAGCACCCAGAGGCCAACTAATGAAAAACTGTTTTTT. It specifies CASTQRPTNEKLFF.

About this clonotype: A read error may account for a junction end that differs from germline. The chain couples TRBV6-5 to TRBJ2-7, with 8 bases that match TRBD1. There are 14 residues in the CDR3. Germline CDR1 is MNHEY and CDR2 is SVGAGI. The CDR3 region has the DNA TGTGCCAGCAGGTACTCGCAGGGGGCTTACGAGCAGTACTTC. This encodes CASRYSQGAYEQYF.

The chain combines TRBV5-5 with TRBJ2-3; maybe TRBD1 (6 bases). The germline V and J ends were trimmed by 0 bases and 3 bases, with 17 bases remaining between them. From germline, CDR1 is SGHKS and CDR2 YYEKEE (reference sequence). The CDR3 runs 17 residues. CDR3 nucleotide sequence: TGTGCCAGCAGCTTGGGACTGACTCAAGGGGGTACAGATACGCAGTATTTT. Translation gives CASSLGLTQGGTDTQYF.

The V gene is TRBV28, the J gene TRBJ2-3, with TRBD2 matching 8 bases. The germline CDR1 and CDR2 sequences are MDHEN and SYDVKM. This CDR3 contains 18 residues. The V gene end was trimmed by 3 bases and the J gene end by 4 bases; junction bases not matched to a gene: 15. CDR3 DNA: TGTGCCAGCAGTTTGGGCCTACTAGCGGTCTGGCTTCCAGATACGCAGTATTTT. Encoded protein: CASSLGLLAVWLPDTQYF.

The chain is built from TRBV6-5 and TRBJ1-1; D unresolved. Germline CDR1 reads MNHEY; CDR2 reads SVGAGI. The length of the CDR3 is 11 residues. Trimming took off 10 bases at V and 0 bases at J, with 6 bases between the two ends. CDR3 nucleotides: TGTGCCACCCGGGTGAACACTGAAGCTTTCTTT. As protein: CATRVNTEAFF.

The chain joins TRBV6-6 to TRBJ1-6, with unresolved D. Trimming shortened V by 0 bases and J by 0 bases, and 9 bases separated the two germline ends. Germline V gene data show CDR1 as MNHNY and CDR2 as SVGAGI (reference sequence). The CDR3 runs 17 residues. CDR3 coding DNA: TGTGCCAGCAGTTACTCGGTGCAGGCCTCCTATAATTCACCCCTCCACTTT. Its translation: CASSYSVQASYNSPLHF.

This clonotype appeared a few times. The chain's CDR3 is CASSEGSTYNEQFF. The CDR3 region has the DNA TGCGCCAGCTCCGAGGGGAGCACCTACAATGAGCAGTTCTTC. V gene TRBV4-1 combines with J gene TRBJ2-1, with D possibly called TRBD1 or TRBD2 (5 bases each). The CDR3 is made up of 14 amino acids. The germline gives CDR1 MGHRA, CDR2 YSYEKL. The V and J ends lost 8 bases and 2 bases respectively, with 13 bases between them.

This clonotype was observed a handful of times. V gene TRBV12-3 or TRBV12-4 combines with J gene TRBJ2-3; D might be TRBD1 (5 bases). This CDR3 has 14 residues. Trimming took 3 bases from V and 3 from J, leaving 10 bases between them. The CDR3 reads CASSLTDTTDTQYF. The CDR3 nucleotides are TGTGCCAGCAGTTTGACGGACACGACAGATACGCAGTATTTT.

This clonotype was seen repeatedly, ten times or more. The chain couples TRBV7-9 to TRBJ1-1; D remains unclear. The CDR3 runs to 20 residues. In germline, CDR1 is SEHNR, CDR2 FQNEAQ (reference sequence). The V and J ends lost 2 bases and 5 bases respectively, with 30 bases between them. CDR3 nucleotides: TGTGCCAGCAGCTTACAAAAGTGCGCAGAGAACACCCCCCTGGGGACTGAAGCTTTCTTT. Translating it yields CASSLQKCAENTPLGTEAFF.

Ten or more counts support this clonotype. This chain links TRBV4-2 with TRBJ2-3, with D perhaps matching TRBD1 (5 bases). The CDR3 covers 15 residues. The V end lost 1 base, the J end lost 2 bases, and 10 bases lay between the germline ends. Germline assignment: CDR1 LGHNA and CDR2 YNFKEQ. CDR3 residues: CASSQGGSPTDTQYF. CDR3 coding DNA: TGTGCCAGCAGCCAAGGGGGCTCTCCCACAGATACGCAGTATTTT.

This clonotype was observed at least ten times. The chain is built from TRBV28 and TRBJ2-2; 8 bases agree with TRBD2. J lost 0 bases, V lost 5 bases, and 8 bases had no gene match. Germline V gene data show CDR1 as MDHEN and CDR2 as SYDVKM. The CDR3 is made up of 17 amino acids. The CDR3 nucleotides read TGTGCCAGCAGTAGTAGCGGGATCGCCCCGAACACCGGGGAGCTGTTTTTT. Its protein product is CASSSSGIAPNTGELFF.